This T cell receptor (beta chain) was captured in a study of blood T cell repertoires in COVID-19. Study-wide background: The study drew acute and convalescent COVID-19 samples from the United States, Italy and Spain.

The V gene's germline CDR1 is LNHDA and CDR2 SQIVND (reference sequence). The CDR3 spans 15 residues. V was clipped by 4 bases and J by 1 base; unmatched bases: 6. The protocol was immunoSEQ multiplex PCR, while the TCRdb copy is restricted to in-frame clones and leaves out a portion. Of around 140,000 clones detected, roughly 88% appear once; the ten largest clones hold roughly 10%. This clone was seen more than once but under ten times. The chain joins TRBV19 to TRBJ1-1, with TRBD1 matching over 7 bases. This TCR came from a man in his 60s with active or convalescent COVID-19. The sample comprised peripheral blood. Written as DNA, the CDR3 is TGTGCCAGTAGTAGAGAACAGGGGTGGAACACTGAAGCTTTCTTT. Translation: CASSREQGWNTEAFF.